Below, 30 T cell receptor beta chains from the same sample are listed, as sequenced in a study of cytomegalovirus exposure and HLA in healthy donors. The primer mix had 60 Vbeta and 13 Jbeta primers. Produced via immunoSEQ multiplex PCR; TCRdb's table is partial and in-frame only. Of around 100,000 clones in the sample, less than 80% were seen once. The specimen was PBMCs. All receptors come from a man aged 25-45 years in good health and CMV-seropositive.

The chain recombines TRBV5-6 with TRBJ2-3; TRBD2 might be the D (5 bases). Germline V gene data show CDR1 as SGHDT and CDR2 as YYEEEE. V was clipped by 6 bases and J by 5 bases, with 7 bases between them. The CDR3 runs 11 residues. CDR3 protein: CASTRGDTQYF. As DNA, the CDR3 is TGTGCCAGCACTCGGGGAGATACGCAGTATTTT.

This clone was found a few times. The chain couples TRBV6-1 to TRBJ2-2; 7 positions match TRBD1. The CDR3 consists of 13 residues. In germline, CDR1 is MNHNS, CDR2 SASEGT. The trim removed 2 bases at V and 6 bases at J, leaving 0 bases unmatched. As DNA, the CDR3 is TGTGCCAGCAGTGAAAGGGGGCCCGGGGAGCTGTTTTTT. Translated: CASSERGPGELFF.

The sample holds one count of this clone. One end of the junction is discordant with germline, which a read error may explain. The chain uses TRBV13 and TRBJ2-5, with a tentative D call TRBD1 (5 bases). TRBJ2-7 matches the DNA end more closely, so the J call is doubtful. Germline values: CDR1 PRHDT, CDR2 FYEKMQ (reference sequence). CDR3 length equals 14 residues. The CDR3 coding sequence is TGTGCCAGCAGCCTAGGGGCCCTCAGGCACGAGCAGTACTTC. Encoded protein: CASSLGALRHEQYF.

The rearrangement joins TRBV27 to TRBJ2-1; 10 bases fit TRBD2. This CDR3 is 17 amino acids long. The trim removed 3 bases at V and 3 bases at J, leaving 8 bases unmatched. Per germline, CDR1 MNHEY and CDR2 SMNVEV (reference sequence). The CDR3 nucleotides read TGTGCCAGCAGTTTCCCTCTCACTAGCGGGGTCTACAATGAGCAGTTCTTC. As protein: CASSFPLTSGVYNEQFF.

The gene calls are TRBV7-2 and TRBJ2-3; 9 bases are a match to TRBD1. This CDR3 is 14 amino acids long. Per the germline V gene, CDR1 is SGHTA and CDR2 is FQGNSA. The J segment lost 6 bases and the V segment lost 5 bases, leaving 6 bases of the junction unmatched. CDR3 region: CASSRDRVRDTQYF. The CDR3 coding sequence is TGTGCCAGCAGCCGGGACAGGGTCCGGGATACGCAGTATTTT.

This clone was seen just once. The chain combines TRBV5-6 with TRBJ2-7; the D gene is possibly TRBD2 (7 bases). The V end lost 0 bases, the J end lost 0 bases, and 10 bases lay between the germline ends. This CDR3 contains 15 residues. The V gene's germline CDR1 is SGHDT and CDR2 YYEEEE. The CDR3 nucleotides read TGTGCCAGCAGCTTGGCGGGGGGCACCTCCTACGAGCAGTACTTC. Protein: CASSLAGGTSYEQYF.

The V call is TRBV4-1, the J call TRBJ2-2; 8 positions match TRBD1. V lost 1 base to trimming and J lost 2 bases; unmatched junction nucleotides: 6. CDR1 and CDR2 from the germline V gene are MGHRA and YSYEKL. The CDR3 runs to 17 residues. CDR3 residues: CASSQVRTGLNTGELFF. In DNA, the CDR3 is TGCGCCAGCAGCCAAGTCCGGACAGGGCTAAACACCGGGGAGCTGTTTTTT.

The chain recombines TRBV11-2 with TRBJ2-7; D ambiguous. Germline CDR1 SGHAT, CDR2 FQNNGV. V was shortened by 3 bases and J by 3 bases, with 9 bases between the two germline ends. CDR3 size: 13 residues. DNA for the CDR3: TGTGCCAGCAGCTTCGAACCCGGCTACGAGCAGTACTTC. As protein: CASSFEPGYEQYF.

The V and J genes are TRBV2 and TRBJ1-3; the D gene is possibly TRBD1 (6 bases). The CDR3 length is 13 residues. Germline CDR1 SNHLY, CDR2 FYNNEI. V lost 9 bases, J lost 4 bases, and 13 bases lay in between. The CDR3 is CARSQGSGNTIYF. The CDR3 coding sequence is TGTGCCAGATCCCAGGGGTCCGGAAACACCATATATTTT.

This clone has only a few counts. The CDR3 loop reads CASSLVPSESTQYF. For the CDR3, the DNA is TGCGCCAGCAGCTTGGTACCTAGCGAGTCGACGCAGTATTTT. V gene TRBV5-1 combines with J gene TRBJ2-3, with D tentatively TRBD2 (6 bases). V shed 0 bases and J shed 9 bases, with 14 bases lying between them. This CDR3 is built from 14 residues. Germline CDR1 and CDR2: SGHRS and YFSETQ.

This chain connects TRBV11-3 to TRBJ2-3; TRBD2 aligns across 13 bases. The V segment lost 4 bases and the J segment 3 bases; nucleotides outside the gene matches: 1. CDR1 is SGHNT and CDR2 is YENEEA in the germline V gene. The CDR3 is made up of 15 amino acids. CDR3 sequence: CASSSGLAGTDTQYF. Written as DNA, the CDR3 is TGTGCCAGCAGCTCGGGACTAGCGGGAACAGATACGCAGTATTTT.

V gene TRBV30 combines with J gene TRBJ2-5; perhaps TRBD1 as D (6 bases). The length of the CDR3 is 13 residues. Germline V CDR1 and CDR2: GTSNPN, SVGIG (reference sequence). V lost 4 bases, J lost 2 bases, and 11 bases lay in between. The CDR3: CAWKVRGQETQYF. For the CDR3, the DNA is TGTGCCTGGAAAGTTAGGGGGCAAGAGACCCAGTACTTC.

In its sample, this clone was seen a few times. The chain couples TRBV7-9 to TRBJ1-6; 7 bases are a match to TRBD1. Trimming removed 1 base from V and 3 bases from J; junction bases left unmatched: 0. CDR1 is SEHNR, CDR2 FQNEAQ, per germline (reference sequence). The CDR3 has 15 amino acids. The CDR3 region has the DNA TGTGCCAGCAGCTTAGACAGGGGCTATAATTCACCCCTCCACTTT. Translating gives CASSLDRGYNSPLHF. The variable domain in full, completed from reference TRBV7-9 and TRBJ1-6, reads DTGVSQNPRHKITKRGQNVTFRCDPISEHNRLYWYRQTLGQGPEFLTYFQNEAQLEKSRLLSDRFSAERPKGSFSTLEIQRTEQGDSAMYLCASSLDRGYNSPLHFGNGTRLTVT.

J is TRBJ1-6 and V is TRBV6-5; 8 bases line up with TRBD1. The CDR3 loop spans 15 amino acids. The V segment lost 7 bases and the J segment 5 bases; nucleotides outside the gene matches: 7. The germline CDR1 and CDR2 sequences are MNHEY and SVGAGI. For the CDR3, the DNA is TGTGCCAGCACGTCGACAGGGGATGATAATTCACCCCTCCACTTT. It translates to CASTSTGDDNSPLHF.

A single count supports this clone. This chain joins TRBV27 and TRBJ2-4; 9 positions agree with TRBD2. The J segment lost 8 bases and the V segment lost 6 bases, leaving 11 bases of the junction unmatched. The CDR3 is 15 residues long. Germline CDR1 reads MNHEY; CDR2 reads SMNVEV (reference sequence). CDR3 coding DNA: TGTGCCAGCAGGGCCGGGGGTAGCGGGGGTTACATTCAGTACTTC. It is translated as CASRAGGSGGYIQYF.

This clone was recorded once. J is TRBJ2-3 and V is TRBV9; D gene unclear. The CDR3 runs 12 residues. The germline CDR1 and CDR2 sequences are SGDLS and YYNGEE. Trimming took 4 bases from V and 5 from J, leaving 8 bases between them. In DNA form, the CDR3 reads TGTGCCAGCAGCCCCGCCGGAGATACGCAGTATTTT. This sequence encodes CASSPAGDTQYF.

V usage is TRBV5-1 and J usage is TRBJ2-5; 12 bases match TRBD2. Per the germline V gene, CDR1 is SGHRS and CDR2 is YFSETQ. The CDR3 contains 17 residues. The junction had 9 bases not matched to a gene; V was cut back by 1 base and J by 5 bases. The CDR3 DNA reads as TGCGCCAGCAGCTTGAGTCTAGCGGGGGGGCCGGGCGAGACCCAGTACTTC. Translation: CASSLSLAGGPGETQYF.

This clone was counted once. The V and J genes are TRBV5-4 and TRBJ2-3; 7 bases line up with TRBD2. Germline V gene data show CDR1 as SGHNT and CDR2 as YYREEE (reference sequence). The CDR3 spans 17 residues. V gave up 6 bases and J gave up 0 bases; unmatched junction bases: 13. This CDR3 reads CASNFRSGLPSTDTQYF. The CDR3 bases are TGTGCCAGCAACTTTCGCTCGGGACTACCAAGCACAGATACGCAGTATTTT.

This rearrangement joins TRBV11-3 to TRBJ2-7; tentatively, D is TRBD2 (5 bases). Germline assignment: CDR1 SGHNT and CDR2 YENEEA. The CDR3 is 14 residues long. Trimming took 6 bases from V and 2 from J, leaving 14 bases between them. This CDR3 is CASSLAGGPYEQYF. CDR3 DNA sequence: TGTGCCAGCAGTCTGGCCGGAGGCCCCTACGAGCAGTACTTC.

V usage is TRBV7-9 and J usage is TRBJ1-2; no definite D call. This CDR3 contains 15 residues. The V gene lost 3 bases and the J gene lost 6 bases, with 17 bases spanning the gap. Per germline, CDR1 SEHNR and CDR2 FQNEAQ (reference sequence). The CDR3 DNA reads as TGTGCCAGCAGCTTCCCCACGCCGCGCGTGAATGGCTACACCTTC. Translated: CASSFPTPRVNGYTF.

This clone was seen a few times. The chain recombines TRBV13 with TRBJ2-6; D unclear. CDR1 is PRHDT, CDR2 FYEKMQ, per germline (reference sequence). Trimming shortened V by 7 bases and J by 0 bases, and 4 bases separated the two germline ends. The CDR3 extends over 13 amino acids. DNA of the CDR3: TGTGCCAGCACCCTCTCTGGGGCCAACGTCCTGACTTTC. It encodes CASTLSGANVLTF.

The chain employs TRBV7-8 and TRBJ2-3, with D perhaps TRBD1 (6 bases). The CDR3 has 20 residues. Germline V CDR1 and CDR2: SGHVS, FQNEAQ. V dropped 5 bases and J dropped 3 bases, with 30 bases sitting between them. Here the CDR3 DNA reads TGTGCCAGCAGCAATCTAATAATCAACACCGGACAGAGAGATACAGATACGCAGTATTTT. Protein product: CASSNLIINTGQRDTDTQYF. Variable domain in full (rest from reference TRBV7-8 and TRBJ2-3): GAGVSQSPRYKVAKRGQDVALRCDPISGHVSLFWYQQALGQGPEFLTYFQNEAQLDKSGLPSDRFFAERPEGSVSTLKIQRTQQEDSAVYLCASSNLIINTGQRDTDTQYFGPGTRLTVL.

This clone was detected only once. This chain uses TRBV2 with TRBJ2-5, with TRBD2 matching over 11 bases. The J call may be incorrect, as the DNA end agrees better with TRBJ2-7. This CDR3 region has 14 residues. Germline-derived CDR1 and CDR2 are SNHLY and FYNNEI. The CDR3, as DNA: TGTGCCAGCAGTGGACTAGCGGGGACCTACGAGCAGTACTTC. Translated, it gives CASSGLAGTYEQYF.

The chain is built from TRBV10-3 and TRBJ2-5; 7 bases align to TRBD1. J was trimmed by 5 bases and V by 0 bases; bases with no gene match: 3. The CDR3 has 14 amino acids. Germline lookup yields CDR1 ENHRY and CDR2 SYGVKD. The CDR3 nucleotides read TGTGCCATCAGTGAGTCGACAGGGACGGAGACCCAGTACTTC. This sequence encodes CAISESTGTETQYF.

The V call is TRBV11-3, the J call TRBJ2-5; 7 bases line up with TRBD2. The CDR3 spans 15 residues. Germline CDR1 reads SGHNT; CDR2 reads YENEEA. With 1 base clipped from V and 7 bases from J, the junction kept 9 bases outside the gene matches. The chain's CDR3 is CASSLGGGDETTQYF. The DNA for the CDR3 is TGTGCCAGCAGCTTAGGCGGGGGTGACGAAACGACCCAGTACTTC.

The chain links TRBV7-9 to TRBJ2-2, with D tentatively TRBD2 (5 bases). The CDR3 covers 13 residues. The ends were cut back, 2 bases at V and 7 bases at J, with 8 bases in the middle. CDR1 is SEHNR, CDR2 FQNEAQ, per germline (reference sequence). The CDR3 protein is CASSLWEIGELFF. CDR3 sequence (DNA): TGTGCCAGCAGCTTATGGGAGATCGGGGAGCTGTTTTTT.

J is TRBJ2-1 and V is TRBV2, with TRBD2 identical over 9 bases. The ends lost 0 bases at V and 15 bases at J; junction bases unmatched: 12. Germline CDR1 and CDR2: SNHLY and FYNNEI. The CDR3 runs to 15 residues. CDR3 in DNA: TGTGCCAGCAGTGAAGCGGCGGCGCGGGGGGGGCCTGGGTTCTTC. Its translation: CASSEAAARGGPGFF. Looking up the rest from reference TRBV2 and TRBJ2-1 gives the full variable domain: EPEVTQTPSHQVTQMGQEVILRCVPISNHLYFYWYRQILGQKVEFLVSFYNNEISEKSEIFDDQFSVERPDGSNFTLKIRSTKLEDSAMYFCASSEAAARGGPGFFGPGTRLTVL.

V and J are TRBV25-1 and TRBJ1-5, with 8 positions matching TRBD1. Germline assignment: CDR1 MGHDK and CDR2 SYGVNS. The V segment lost 6 bases and the J segment 0 bases; nucleotides outside the gene matches: 1. The CDR3 extends over 14 amino acids. In nucleotides, the CDR3 is TGTGCCAGCAGCGACAGGGGTAGCAATCAGCCCCAGCATTTT. Translating it yields CASSDRGSNQPQHF.

In its sample, this clone was seen once. CDR3: CSGGWITEAFF. CDR3 in DNA: TGCAGTGGCGGGTGGATCACTGAAGCTTTCTTT. The J gene is TRBJ1-1, the V gene TRBV20-1; D unresolved. Germline V gene data show CDR1 as DFQATT and CDR2 as SNEGSKA (reference sequence). The V end was cut by 7 bases, the J end by 4 bases, with 10 bases between. This CDR3 contains 11 residues.

The chain recombines TRBV4-1 with TRBJ1-2, with D possibly being TRBD1 (5 bases). Trimming took 1 base from V and 4 from J, leaving 10 bases between them. This CDR3 comprises 14 residues. CDR1 and CDR2 (germline): MGHRA, YSYEKL. The CDR3: CASSQVGGTYGYTF. CDR3 coding DNA: TGCGCCAGCAGCCAAGTAGGAGGGACCTATGGCTACACCTTC.